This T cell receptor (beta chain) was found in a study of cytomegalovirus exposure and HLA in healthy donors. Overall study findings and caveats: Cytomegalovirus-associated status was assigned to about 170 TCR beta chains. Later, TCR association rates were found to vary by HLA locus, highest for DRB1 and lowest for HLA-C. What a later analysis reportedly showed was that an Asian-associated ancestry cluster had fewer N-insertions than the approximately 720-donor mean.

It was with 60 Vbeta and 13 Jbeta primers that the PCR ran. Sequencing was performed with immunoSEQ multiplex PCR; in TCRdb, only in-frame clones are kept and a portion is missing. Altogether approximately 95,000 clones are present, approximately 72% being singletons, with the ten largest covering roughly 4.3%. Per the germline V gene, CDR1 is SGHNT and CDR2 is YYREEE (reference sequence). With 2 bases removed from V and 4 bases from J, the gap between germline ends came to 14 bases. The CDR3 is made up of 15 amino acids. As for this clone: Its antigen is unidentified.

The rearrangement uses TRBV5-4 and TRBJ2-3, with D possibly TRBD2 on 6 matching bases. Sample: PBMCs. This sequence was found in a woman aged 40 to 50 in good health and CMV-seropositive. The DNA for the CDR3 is TGTGCCAGCAGCTTTGGGGGTTGGGGGGCAGATACGCAGTATTTT. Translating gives CASSFGGWGADTQYF.